The rows below give T cell receptor beta chains drawn from one sample of a study of blood T cell repertoires in COVID-19. Assay used: immunoSEQ multiplex PCR; TCRdb lists only in-frame clones, some missing. The table records 350,000 to 450,000 clones, around 89% of them present only once. The material sequenced was peripheral blood. The receptors come from a man aged 35-49 years with acute or convalescent COVID-19. Each CDR3 is given with its conserved first and last residue. D genes are given only for firm matches. Only some rows state a clone size, as once, few, many or a class for expanded clones.

cdr3_aa	cdr3_nt	d_call	cdr3_length	clone_size	v_call	j_call
CASSVGSNQPQHF	TGTGCCAGCAGCGTCGGGAGCAATCAGCCCCAGCATTTT	-	13	-	TRBV9	TRBJ1-5
CASNRDQPQHF	TGTGCCAGCAATCGGGATCAGCCCCAGCATTTT	-	11	-	TRBV28	TRBJ1-5
CASSVGTEETQYF	TGTGCCAGCAGCGTAGGGACAGAAGAGACCCAGTACTTC	TRBD1	13	-	TRBV7-8	TRBJ2-5
CASRLGLAGIEQYF	TGTGCCAGCAGATTGGGACTAGCGGGGATCGAGCAGTACTTC	TRBD2	14	few	TRBV13	TRBJ2-7
CATTPSGGTYYGYTF	TGTGCCACCACCCCCTCTGGAGGAACCTACTATGGCTACACCTTC	-	15	-	TRBV24-1	TRBJ1-2
CASSWTSGRGNTGELFF	TGTGCCAGCAGCTGGACTAGCGGGAGGGGCAACACCGGGGAGCTGTTTTTT	TRBD2	17	-	TRBV13	TRBJ2-2
CASKEDEADTDTQYF	TGTGCCAGTAAGGAGGATGAGGCCGATACAGATACGCAGTATTTT	-	15	-	TRBV19	TRBJ2-3
CASSSARRQGRDYGYTF	TGTGCCAGCAGCTCGGCCAGGAGACAGGGTAGGGACTATGGCTACACCTTC	TRBD1	17	-	TRBV5-4	TRBJ1-2
CASSRTGGSSNYGYTF	TGTGCCAGCAGTCGGACAGGGGGCTCTTCTAACTATGGCTACACCTTC	TRBD1	16	-	TRBV27	TRBJ1-2
CASSPLSGRYNEQFF	TGTGCCAGCAGCCCGTTAAGCGGGAGGTACAATGAGCAGTTCTTC	TRBD2	15	once	TRBV3-1/TRBV3-2	TRBJ2-1
CASSSQVMNTEAFF	TGTGCCAGCAGTTCACAGGTTATGAACACTGAAGCTTTCTTT	-	14	-	TRBV27	TRBJ1-1
CASSSPYRDIRSTQYF	TGTGCCAGCAGCTCGCCCTACCGGGACATTCGGAGTACCCAGTACTTC	-	16	-	TRBV11-2	TRBJ2-5
CSVETSGGPPDTQYF	TGCAGCGTTGAAACTAGCGGGGGGCCCCCGGATACGCAGTATTTT	TRBD2	15	-	TRBV29-1	TRBJ2-3
CASSTGTGGSYEQYF	TGTGCCAGCAGCACCGGGACAGGGGGCTCCTACGAGCAGTACTTC	TRBD1	15	-	TRBV14	TRBJ2-7
CASSPQRTAGELFF	TGTGCCAGCAGCCCTCAGAGGACAGCCGGGGAGCTGTTTTTT	-	14	-	TRBV4-2	TRBJ2-2
CASSPAVIQGAHEQYF	TGTGCCAGCAGTCCGGCGGTAATACAGGGAGCCCACGAGCAGTACTTC	-	16	-	TRBV6-2/TRBV6-3	TRBJ2-7
CASSPDRNSPLHF	TGTGCCAGCTCACCTGATCGGAATTCACCCCTCCACTTT	-	13	-	TRBV18	TRBJ1-6
CATTDTGQILYNSPLHF	TGTGCCACCACTGATACAGGACAGATCCTCTATAATTCACCCCTCCACTTT	-	17	-	TRBV24-1	TRBJ1-6
CASSLDWGDLSTEAFF	TGTGCCAGCAGCTTAGACTGGGGGGACTTGAGCACTGAAGCTTTCTTT	-	16	few	TRBV7-9	TRBJ1-1
CASSYTWNTEAFF	TGTGCCAGCAGCTATACATGGAACACTGAAGCTTTCTTT	-	13	-	TRBV11-2	TRBJ1-1
CAISAQGLNYGYTF	TGTGCCATCAGTGCTCAGGGGCTTAACTATGGCTACACCTTC	-	14	-	TRBV10-3	TRBJ1-2
CASSLAWTGTYEQYF	TGTGCCAGCAGCTTGGCGTGGACAGGGACCTACGAGCAGTACTTC	TRBD1	15	-	TRBV5-8	TRBJ2-7
CASSWGQGWSGNTIYF	TGTGCCAGCAGCTGGGGACAGGGGTGGTCTGGAAACACCATATATTTT	TRBD1	16	-	TRBV7-9	TRBJ1-3
CASSPGLAGGRAKNIQYF	TGCGCCAGCAGCCCGGGACTAGCGGGAGGGCGTGCCAAAAACATTCAGTACTTC	TRBD2	18	-	TRBV4-1	TRBJ2-4
CASSKGARGRRDTEAFF	TGTGCCAGTAGTAAGGGGGCGAGGGGGCGCAGGGACACTGAAGCTTTCTTT	TRBD1	17	-	TRBV19	TRBJ1-1
CAWSVLRGQGNTIYF	TGTGCCTGGAGTGTACTTAGGGGGCAAGGAAACACCATATATTTT	TRBD1	15	-	TRBV30	TRBJ1-3
CARTRYGGIGTQYF	TGTGCCAGGACCCGTTATGGGGGGATCGGGACCCAGTACTTC	-	14	-	TRBV6-4	TRBJ2-5